This T cell receptor beta chain derives from a study of blood T cell repertoires in COVID-19. The ends were cut back, 4 bases at V and 5 bases at J, with 15 bases in the middle. CDR1 is LGHNA, CDR2 YSLEER, per germline. This CDR3 comprises 15 residues. Profiling relied on immunoSEQ multiplex PCR, and the TCRdb table lists in-frame clones only, not all of them. The table records approximately 250,000 clones, around 86% of them present only once. This receptor was obtained from a woman aged 80 or over with COVID-19, enrolled during active disease. The chain employs TRBV4-3 and TRBJ2-1, with a tentative D call TRBD2 (5 bases). Input material: peripheral blood. CDR3 in amino acids: CASSPRGRAHNEQFF. In nucleotides, the CDR3 is TGCGCCAGCAGCCCACGAGGGCGGGCCCACAATGAGCAGTTCTTC.